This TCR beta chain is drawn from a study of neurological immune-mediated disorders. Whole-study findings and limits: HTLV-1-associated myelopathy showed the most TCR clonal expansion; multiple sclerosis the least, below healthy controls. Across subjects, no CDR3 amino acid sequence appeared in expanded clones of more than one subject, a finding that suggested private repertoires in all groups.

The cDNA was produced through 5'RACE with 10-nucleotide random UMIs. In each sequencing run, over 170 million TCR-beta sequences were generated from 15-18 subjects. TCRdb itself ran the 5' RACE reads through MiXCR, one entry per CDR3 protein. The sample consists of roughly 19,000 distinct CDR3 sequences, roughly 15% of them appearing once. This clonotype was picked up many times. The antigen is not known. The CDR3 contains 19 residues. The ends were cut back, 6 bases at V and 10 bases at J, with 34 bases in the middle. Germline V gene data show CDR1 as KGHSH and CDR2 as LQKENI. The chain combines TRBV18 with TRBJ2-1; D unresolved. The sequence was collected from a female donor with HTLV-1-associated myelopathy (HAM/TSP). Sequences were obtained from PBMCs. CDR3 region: CASSKIPAALNDADAEQFF. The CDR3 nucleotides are TGTGCCAGCTCTAAAATCCCGGCAGCACTGAACGACGCCGACGCGGAGCAGTTCTTC.